This T cell receptor beta chain was identified in a study of cytomegalovirus exposure and HLA in healthy donors. About the research overall: Early released data had about 80 million unique TCRs, all coming from HLA-typed donors.

CDR1 MGHRA and CDR2 YSYEKL come from the germline V gene. This CDR3 is built from 13 residues. Trimming pared 5 bases from V and 8 bases from J, leaving 10 bases between. Only one count was recorded for this clone. Its antigen remains unidentified. Points from the study as a whole: CMV serostatus was the sole immune exposure data available. A link between a missense DCLRE1C variant and TCR beta V- and J-gene trimming emerged from a later analysis. Later analysis showed most CMV-associated TCR beta chains appearing HLA-restricted.

PCR primers comprised 60 Vbeta and 13 Jbeta primers. Profiled with immunoSEQ multiplex PCR; TCRdb holds only in-frame clones, not every one. Among 150,000 to 200,000 clones listed, approximately 80% were seen once. The rearrangement uses TRBV4-1 and TRBJ1-6; possibly TRBD1 for D (5 bases). The receptor was isolated from a woman aged 25 to 45 in good health and CMV-seronegative. Sequencing was performed on PBMCs. The DNA for the CDR3 is TGCGCCAGCAGCAGACAGTTGGATTCACCCCTCCACTTT. Protein sequence: CASSRQLDSPLHF.